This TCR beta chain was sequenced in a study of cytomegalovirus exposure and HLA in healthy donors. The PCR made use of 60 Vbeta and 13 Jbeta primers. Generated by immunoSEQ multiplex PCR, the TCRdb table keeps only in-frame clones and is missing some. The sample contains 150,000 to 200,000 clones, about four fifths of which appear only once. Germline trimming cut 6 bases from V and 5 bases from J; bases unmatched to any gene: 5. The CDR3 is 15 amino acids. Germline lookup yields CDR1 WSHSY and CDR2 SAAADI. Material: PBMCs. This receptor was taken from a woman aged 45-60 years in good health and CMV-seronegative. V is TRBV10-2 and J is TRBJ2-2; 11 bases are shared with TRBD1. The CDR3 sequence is CASREDRGRTGELFF. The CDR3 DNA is TGCGCCAGCAGAGAGGACAGGGGGCGAACCGGGGAGCTGTTTTTT.